The rows below give T cell receptor beta chains drawn from one sample of a study of identical twins. Each CDR3 protein gets one entry after TCRdb re-called the 5' RACE reads with MiXCR. The table includes a few hundred thousand distinct CDR3 sequences, 9.6% detected once. The sample was also reused in another study, on yellow fever vaccine responses in identical twins.

The sequencing sample was made of PBMCs. The receptors were gathered from a young woman in good health. Both conserved end residues are part of each CDR3. The D gene is left open where the match is weak. Size values are once, few and many counts, or a class for expanded clones, and some rows have none.

v_call	j_call	d_call	clone_size	cdr3_nt	cdr3_aa
TRBV10-2	TRBJ2-5	TRBD2	many	TGCGCCAGCAGTGAGGGCGGGAGTCCGCAAGAGACCCAGTACTTC	CASSEGGSPQETQYF
TRBV4-2	TRBJ2-3	.	few	TGCGCCAGCAGCCAAGGTAATGGCGCTAGCACAGATACGCAGTATTTT	CASSQGNGASTDTQYF
TRBV4-3	TRBJ2-7	.	many	TGCGCCAGCAGCCGCTTCGTAGACCCGTCCTACGAGCAGTACTTC	CASSRFVDPSYEQYF
TRBV18	TRBJ1-1	.	few	TGTGCCAGCTCACCAATAAAGGGAACTGAAGCTTTCTTT	CASSPIKGTEAFF
TRBV5-1	TRBJ2-1	.	.	TGCGCCAGCAGCTTTTTATCCAATGAGCAGTTCTTC	CASSFLSNEQFF
TRBV5-1	TRBJ2-1	.	many	TGCGCCAGCAGCCATGACCGATCTACCTACAATGAGCAGTTCTTC	CASSHDRSTYNEQFF
TRBV11-2	TRBJ2-6	.	few	TGTGCCAGCAGCTCGATCGGGACCGCTGTAGAGGCCAACGTCCTGACTTTC	CASSSIGTAVEANVLTF
TRBV18	TRBJ2-2	.	.	TGTGCCAGCTCACAGGGAACAGCCGGGGAGCTGTTTTTT	CASSQGTAGELFF
TRBV5-1	TRBJ2-7	.	.	TGCGCCAGCAGCTTGGGACAGGGAGGGAACGAGTACTTC	CASSLGQGGNEYF
TRBV6-1	TRBJ2-2	.	many	TGTGCCAGCAGTGACGCATTGACCGGGGAGCTGTTTTTT	CASSDALTGELFF
TRBV24-1	TRBJ2-1	.	many	TGTGCCACCAGTGATTTAGGTTCTGAGAATTACAATGAGCAGTTCTTC	CATSDLGSENYNEQFF
TRBV2	TRBJ2-6	.	.	TGTGCCAGTCGGTCGCGATCTGGGGCCAACGTCCTGACTTTC	CASRSRSGANVLTF
TRBV28	TRBJ2-3	.	.	TGTGCCAGCAGCCGGAGGGCTGCCACAGATACGCAGTATTTT	CASSRRAATDTQYF
TRBV18	TRBJ2-3	.	few	TGTGCCAGCTCACCACCCTCAGAGGATACGCAGTATTTT	CASSPPSEDTQYF
TRBV7-9	TRBJ2-1	.	many	TGTGCCAGCAGCTTCCGGGACAACAACAATGAGCAGTTCTTC	CASSFRDNNNEQFF
TRBV7-9	TRBJ2-3	.	many	TGTGCCAGCAGCCTGCAAGATACGCAGTATTTT	CASSLQDTQYF
TRBV29-1	TRBJ2-5	TRBD1	many	TGCAGCGTGCTCGACAGGGGAACAATAGGAGAGACCCAGTACTTC	CSVLDRGTIGETQYF
TRBV6-6	TRBJ1-5	TRBD1	few	TGTGCCAGCAGGGCCGGGACAGGGGGCCAAATGAATCAGCCCCAGCATTTT	CASRAGTGGQMNQPQHF
TRBV6-1	TRBJ2-1	TRBD1	.	TGTGCCAGCGGGACCGGGACAGGGGGCTCCTACAATGAGCAGTTCTTC	CASGTGTGGSYNEQFF
TRBV7-8	TRBJ2-7	.	many	TGTGCCAGCAGCTTAGTGGGGAAGACCTACGAGCAGTACTTC	CASSLVGKTYEQYF
TRBV23-1	TRBJ2-2	.	.	TGCGCCAGCAGTCAGGCCCGCAACACCGGGGAGCTGTTTTTT	CASSQARNTGELFF
TRBV2	TRBJ2-7	.	few	TGTGCCAGCATCCAACCCTACTACGAGCAGTACTTC	CASIQPYYEQYF
TRBV20-1	TRBJ2-7	.	many	TGCAGTGCTAGAGACAACTACGAGCAGTACTTC	CSARDNYEQYF